These T cell receptor beta chains were read from a single sample in a study of shared clonotypes between healthy human individuals. Libraries were prepared by immunoSEQ multiplex PCR; TCRdb keeps only in-frame clonotypes and omits some of them. The sample includes about 2.4 million clones, under 95% of them seen just once. The sequencing sample was made of naive CD4+ T cells from PBMCs. These receptors originate from a man younger than 35 in good health. Some clones in this sample may be carry-over from other donors' samples. The CDR3 runs from the conserved cysteine through the conserved F or W. A D gene is named only where the DNA matches it firmly. Size is stated for part of the rows, as once, few or many counts, or as a class when the clone is expanded.

clone_size j_call d_call v_call cdr3_aa cdr3_nt
- TRBJ2-3 - TRBV4-3 CASSQEEQGTDTQYF TGCGCCAGCAGCCAAGAAGAACAGGGAACAGATACGCAGTATTTT
- TRBJ2-1 TRBD1 TRBV19 CATGRQGYGNEQFF TGTGCCACCGGACGACAGGGCTATGGGAATGAGCAGTTCTTC
few TRBJ2-7 - TRBV5-1 CASSDFYEQYF TGCGCCAGCAGCGACTTCTACGAGCAGTACTTC
- TRBJ2-5 TRBD1 TRBV9 CASSAGTETTQYF TGTGCCAGCAGCGCTGGGACAGAGACTACCCAGTACTTC
once TRBJ1-5 - TRBV27 CASSPGGWYSNQPQHF TGTGCCAGCAGTCCCGGCGGTTGGTATAGCAATCAGCCCCAGCATTTT
few TRBJ2-7 - TRBV7-9 CASSLDLSYEQYF TGTGCCAGCAGCTTAGACCTCTCCTACGAGCAGTACTTC
- TRBJ2-1 TRBD1 TRBV28 CASRSGGRDEQFF TGTGCCAGTCGTTCAGGGGGCCGCGATGAGCAGTTCTTC
- TRBJ2-6 - TRBV14 CASSHSFSGANVLTF TGTGCCAGCAGCCACAGCTTTTCTGGGGCCAACGTCCTGACTTTC
- TRBJ2-7 - TRBV6-1 CASMGSKLYEQYF TGTGCCAGCATGGGGTCAAAACTCTACGAGCAGTACTTC
- TRBJ2-3 - TRBV4-1 CASSQPGSFTDTQYF TGCGCCAGCAGCCAACCCGGGAGTTTTACAGATACGCAGTATTTT
- TRBJ2-1 - TRBV28 CASIDISFSYNEQFF TGTGCCAGCATCGACATCTCGTTCTCCTACAATGAGCAGTTCTTC
- TRBJ2-1 TRBD2 TRBV13 CASSPLSRDYNNEQFF TGTGCCAGCAGCCCTCTTTCTCGGGACTACAACAATGAGCAGTTCTTC
- TRBJ1-1 TRBD1 TRBV4-1 CASSQELDRGEAFF TGCGCCAGCAGCCAAGAGCTCGACAGGGGTGAAGCTTTCTTT
once TRBJ2-7 - TRBV5-1 CASSSSHEQYF TGCGCCAGCAGCTCGAGCCACGAGCAGTACTTC
- TRBJ2-1 - TRBV5-1 CASGKWAASGEQFF TGCGCCAGCGGTAAATGGGCAGCTAGTGGTGAGCAGTTCTTC
- TRBJ1-1 - TRBV11-2 CASSLVPWGAFF TGTGCCAGCAGCTTAGTTCCCTGGGGCGCTTTCTTT
- TRBJ2-1 - TRBV5-1 CASSLSPGESSYNEQFF TGCGCCAGCAGCTTGTCTCCAGGGGAGAGCTCCTACAATGAGCAGTTCTTC
- TRBJ1-2 - TRBV6-1 CASSMYRTGGYGYTF TGTGCCAGCAGTATGTACCGGACGGGCGGCTATGGCTACACCTTC
- TRBJ1-1 - TRBV18 CASSPLNDLAAEAFF TGTGCCAGCTCACCACTAAACGATTTGGCGGCTGAAGCTTTCTTT
- TRBJ1-1 - TRBV5-4 CASSLSGGVQTEAFF TGTGCCAGCAGCTTGTCGGGGGGAGTGCAAACTGAAGCTTTCTTT
- TRBJ2-7 - TRBV28 CASRDGGERRGEQYF TGTGCCAGCAGGGATGGGGGCGAGCGGCGAGGCGAGCAGTACTTC
- TRBJ2-7 - TRBV6-1 CASKTAGTEYYEQYF TGTGCCAGCAAAACCGCCGGGACTGAGTACTACGAGCAGTACTTC
once TRBJ2-7 - TRBV7-3 CASSLRGGRRTDSYEQYF TGTGCCAGCAGCTTAAGGGGCGGAAGAAGAACTGACTCCTACGAGCAGTACTTC
- TRBJ2-2 - TRBV5-5 CASTMVAETNTGELFF TGTGCCAGCACCATGGTAGCGGAGACGAACACCGGGGAGCTGTTTTTT